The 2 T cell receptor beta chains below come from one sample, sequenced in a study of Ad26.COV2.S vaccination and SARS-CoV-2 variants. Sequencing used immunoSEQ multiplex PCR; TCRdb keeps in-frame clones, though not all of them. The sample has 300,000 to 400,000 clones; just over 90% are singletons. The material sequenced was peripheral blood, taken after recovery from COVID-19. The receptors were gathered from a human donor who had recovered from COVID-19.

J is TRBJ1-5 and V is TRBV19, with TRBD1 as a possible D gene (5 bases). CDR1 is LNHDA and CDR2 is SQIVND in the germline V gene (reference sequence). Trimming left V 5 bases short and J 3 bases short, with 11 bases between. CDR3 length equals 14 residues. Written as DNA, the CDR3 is TGTGCCAGTAGTCCGGGGACGGACAATCAGCCCCAGCATTTT. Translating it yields CASSPGTDNQPQHF.

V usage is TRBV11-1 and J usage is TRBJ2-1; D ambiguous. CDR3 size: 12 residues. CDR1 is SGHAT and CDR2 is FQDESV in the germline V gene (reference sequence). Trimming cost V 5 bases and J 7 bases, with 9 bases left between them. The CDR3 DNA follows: TGTGCCAGCAGCCGGATCCAGAATGAGCAGTTCTTC. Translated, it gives CASSRIQNEQFF.